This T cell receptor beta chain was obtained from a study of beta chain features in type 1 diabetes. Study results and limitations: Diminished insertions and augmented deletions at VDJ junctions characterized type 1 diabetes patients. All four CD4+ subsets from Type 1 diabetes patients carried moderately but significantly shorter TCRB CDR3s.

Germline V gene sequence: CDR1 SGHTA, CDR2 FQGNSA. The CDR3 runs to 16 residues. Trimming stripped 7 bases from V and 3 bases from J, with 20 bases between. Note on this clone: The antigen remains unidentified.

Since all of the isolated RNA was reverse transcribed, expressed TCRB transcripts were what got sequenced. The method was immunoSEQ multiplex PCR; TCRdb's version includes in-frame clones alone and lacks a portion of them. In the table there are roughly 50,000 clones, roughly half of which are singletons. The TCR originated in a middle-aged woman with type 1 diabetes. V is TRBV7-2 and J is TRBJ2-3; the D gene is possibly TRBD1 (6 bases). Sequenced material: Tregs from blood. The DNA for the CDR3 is TGTGCCAGCATCTACTGGAGCGTGGGGGCAACAGATACGCAGTATTTT. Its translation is CASIYWSVGATDTQYF.